The next 20 T cell receptor beta chains were all read from a single sample in a study of T cells in Graves' hyperthyroidism and ophthalmopathy. Amplification of TCR beta CDR3 regions was performed using RNA transcripts as template. During a first-round RT-PCR of the TCR CDR3, the HTBI primer set was used. TCRdb reprocessed the multiplex PCR reads with MiXCR, giving one entry per CDR3 protein. The sample lists 560,000 or so distinct CDR3 sequences, nearly 20% occurring once. The sample taken for sequencing was blood. The receptor source for this set is a man aged 40-49 years with Graves' ophthalmopathy.

The J gene is TRBJ1-1, the V gene TRBV7-9; 8 positions match TRBD1. The CDR3 has 12 residues. Trimming at V came to 3 bases and at J to 12 bases, leaving 6 bases not matched to a gene. The germline CDR1 and CDR2 sequences are SEHNR and FQNEAQ (reference sequence). The DNA for the CDR3 is TGTGCCAGCAGCTTCAAGGACAGGGTTCCTTTCTTT. Translating gives CASSFKDRVPFF.

There are a few counts of this clonotype. The rearrangement joins TRBV29-1 to TRBJ2-3; D perhaps matches TRBD2 (6 bases). The CDR3 contains 14 residues. Germline V gene sequence: CDR1 SQVTM, CDR2 ANQGSEA. Trimming removed 3 bases from V and 3 bases from J, with 13 bases in between. CDR3: CSVEAGKGTDTQYF. The CDR3 DNA sequence: TGCAGCGTTGAGGCGGGGAAAGGGACAGATACGCAGTATTTT.

Many counts were recorded for this clonotype. Here the CDR3 reads CSVKAGGPYNEQFF. CDR3 DNA sequence: TGCAGTGTTAAGGCGGGAGGCCCCTACAATGAGCAGTTCTTC. The J gene is TRBJ2-1, the V gene TRBV20-1, with 8 positions matching TRBD2. The length of the CDR3 is 14 residues. Germline CDR1 is DFQATT and CDR2 is SNEGSKA (reference sequence). J was trimmed by 2 bases and V by 7 bases; bases with no gene match: 7.

The chain recombines TRBV6-2 or TRBV6-3 with TRBJ2-1; D perhaps matches TRBD2 (5 bases). The CDR3 covers 15 residues. V lost 0 bases to trimming and J lost 3 bases, with 9 bases between them. Germline-derived CDR1 and CDR2 are MNHEY and SVGEGT. The CDR3 DNA sequence: TGTGCCAGCAGTTACTCGAGAGGGTACTACAATGAGCAGTTCTTC. Its protein is CASSYSRGYYNEQFF.

This clonotype was counted many times. The chain uses TRBV3-1 and TRBJ1-2; tentative D call: TRBD1 (5 bases). Trimming cost V 4 bases and J 8 bases, with 11 bases left between them. The CDR3 runs to 12 residues. In germline, CDR1 is LGHDT, CDR2 YNNKEL (reference sequence). This CDR3 is CASSRGGGGYTF. CDR3 nucleotide sequence: TGTGCCAGCAGCCGAGGCGGGGGAGGCTACACCTTC.

This clonotype was found many times. The rearrangement joins TRBV12-3 or TRBV12-4 to TRBJ2-7; 7 bases are shared with TRBD2. V lost 2 bases and J lost 6; bases outside the gene matches: 10. There are 15 residues in the CDR3. The CDR3 sequence: CASSLTRTTSSEQYF. CDR3 DNA sequence: TGTGCCAGCAGTTTAACCAGGACGACTAGCTCCGAGCAGTACTTC.

The chain carries TRBV7-6 and TRBJ1-5, with 10 bases fitting TRBD1. Germline lookup yields CDR1 SGHVS and CDR2 FNYEAQ. CDR3 length: 17 residues. J was trimmed by 7 bases and V by 1 base; bases with no gene match: 10. The CDR3 sequence is CASSLVRDRGSEQPQHF. CDR3 DNA: TGTGCCAGCAGCTTAGTCCGGGACAGGGGATCGGAACAGCCCCAGCATTTT.

This chain uses TRBV27 with TRBJ2-7; D may correspond to TRBD1 or TRBD2 (5 bases each). This CDR3 contains 14 residues. V lost 3 bases and J lost 3, with 12 bases in between. CDR1 and CDR2 (germline): MNHEY, SMNVEV (reference sequence). The CDR3: CASSFKGRDYEQYF. Here the CDR3 DNA reads TGTGCCAGCAGTTTCAAGGGACGGGACTACGAGCAGTACTTC.

This clonotype was seen more than once but under ten times. This chain connects TRBV28 to TRBJ2-6, with D perhaps TRBD1 (5 bases). Deletions cut 4 bases from V and 1 base from J, with 20 bases between. The germline V gene encodes CDR1 MDHEN and CDR2 SYDVKM. This CDR3 spans 19 amino acids. CDR3 coding DNA: TGTGCCAGCAGTTCCACGACAGAGTTTGCTATGTCTGGGGCCAACGTCCTGACTTTC. The encoded protein is CASSSTTEFAMSGANVLTF.

The chain employs TRBV5-1 and TRBJ1-6; D might be TRBD1 (6 bases). The CDR3 runs to 18 residues. Looked up from germline, CDR1 is SGHRS and CDR2 is YFSETQ. V lost 7 bases to trimming and J lost 1 base, with 21 bases between them. The CDR3 loop reads CASRGGAISESYNSPLHF. The CDR3, as DNA: TGCGCCAGCCGGGGGGGGGCTATCAGCGAGTCCTATAATTCACCCCTCCACTTT.

In this sample, this clonotype turned up a few times. The chain joins TRBV20-1 to TRBJ2-3; the D gene is possibly TRBD2 (5 bases). The germline V and J ends were trimmed by 5 bases and 4 bases, with 7 bases remaining between them. The CDR3 contains 11 residues. Germline values: CDR1 DFQATT, CDR2 SNEGSKA (reference sequence). CDR3 in amino acids: CSALAPDTQYF. For the CDR3, the DNA is TGCAGTGCTCTAGCACCAGATACGCAGTATTTT.

The genes are TRBV7-2 and TRBJ2-1; TRBD2 matches at 10 bases. The CDR3 covers 14 residues. J lost 7 bases, V lost 5 bases, and 5 bases had no gene match. CDR1 and CDR2 (germline): SGHTA, FQGNSA. CDR3 coding DNA: TGTGCCAGCAGCCCCGGACTAGCGGAGAATGAGCAGTTCTTC. Protein sequence: CASSPGLAENEQFF.

This clonotype was detected only a few times. This chain uses TRBV29-1 with TRBJ2-7; tentatively, D is TRBD2 (5 bases). Between the trimmed V and J ends, which lost 5 bases and 2 bases, there was a span of 10 bases. Germline-derived CDR1 and CDR2 are SQVTM and ANQGSEA. The CDR3 has 12 residues. The CDR3 protein is CSVLEGPYEQYF. CDR3 bases: TGCAGCGTTCTTGAGGGTCCCTACGAGCAGTACTTC.

The table lists this clonotype with a few counts. The gene calls are TRBV2 and TRBJ2-5; TRBD1 or TRBD2 may be the D gene (6 bases each). The CDR3 has 15 residues. Trimming took 4 bases from V and 5 from J, leaving 17 bases between them. Germline V gene lookup returns CDR1 SNHLY and CDR2 FYNNEI. The CDR3 DNA reads as TGTGCCAGCAGTGGGTTGGGGGGCCCCCTTGAGACCCAGTACTTC. This gives the protein CASSGLGGPLETQYF.

This clonotype was recorded at least ten times. The J gene is TRBJ1-2, the V gene TRBV20-1, with D possibly TRBD1 on 5 matching bases. V was pared by 3 bases and J by 7 bases, with 18 bases between. CDR1 DFQATT and CDR2 SNEGSKA come from the germline V gene (reference sequence). This CDR3 is built from 14 residues. The CDR3 DNA is TGCAGTGCTAGTCCTGTCAGGGAATTAGGTGGCTACACCTTC. Its translation is CSASPVRELGGYTF.

This clonotype was counted many times. The chain employs TRBV20-1 and TRBJ2-1; 8 bases agree with TRBD2. V shed 1 base and J 5 bases; nucleotides not matched to a gene: 16. The germline V gene encodes CDR1 DFQATT and CDR2 SNEGSKA (reference sequence). This CDR3 comprises 18 residues. CDR3 sequence: CSARVARFSGVRNNEQFF. The CDR3 coding sequence is TGCAGTGCTAGAGTTGCCCGATTTAGCGGGGTACGAAACAATGAGCAGTTCTTC.

This clonotype was found many times. The V call is TRBV27, the J call TRBJ2-3, with D perhaps assigned TRBD1 or TRBD2 (5 bases each). This CDR3 is 14 amino acids long. The germline gives CDR1 MNHEY, CDR2 SMNVEV (reference sequence). The V end was cut by 6 bases, the J end by 2 bases, with 12 bases between. CDR3: CASSPGRNTDTQYF. The CDR3 bases are TGTGCCAGCAGCCCGGGACGTAACACAGATACGCAGTATTTT.

This clonotype was seen a single time. This chain joins TRBV27 and TRBJ2-5; D remains unclear. The CDR3 has 14 residues. V shed 3 bases and J shed 3 bases, with 11 bases lying between them. Germline-derived CDR1 and CDR2 are MNHEY and SMNVEV (reference sequence). The CDR3 loop reads CASSFGRTEETQYF. In DNA form, the CDR3 reads TGTGCCAGCAGTTTCGGACGAACGGAAGAGACCCAGTACTTC.

This clonotype was detected a few times. CDR3 sequence: CATSDPPGQGSGELFF. CDR3 nucleotides: TGTGCCACCAGTGATCCGCCGGGACAGGGATCAGGGGAGCTGTTTTTT. The chain employs TRBV24-1 and TRBJ2-2; TRBD1 agrees at 9 bases. The CDR3 covers 16 residues. V shed 3 bases and J 8 bases; nucleotides not matched to a gene: 9. CDR1 and CDR2 (germline): KGHDR, SFDVKD.

The gene calls are TRBV14 and TRBJ2-7, with D tentatively TRBD1 (5 bases). Trimming pared 0 bases from V and 0 bases from J, leaving 15 bases between. Germline CDR1 and CDR2: SGHDN and FVKESK. CDR3 length equals 17 residues. DNA for the CDR3: TGTGCCAGCAGCCAAGATCATAGGGGCGATTACTCCTACGAGCAGTACTTC. This sequence encodes CASSQDHRGDYSYEQYF. Supplemented by reference TRBV14 and TRBJ2-7, the full variable domain reads EAGVTQFPSHSVIEKGQTVTLRCDPISGHDNLYWYRRVMGKEIKFLLHFVKESKQDESGMPNNRFLAERTGGTYSTLKVQPAELEDSGVYFCASSQDHRGDYSYEQYFGPGTRLTVT.